Included here is one T cell receptor beta chain sequence, with context. Clones were read by immunoSEQ multiplex PCR, and TCRdb kept only the in-frame ones, dropping some. The table lists about 81,000 clones, roughly 96% of them singletons. V was cut by 3 bases and J by 10 bases, with 12 bases left in between. The CDR3 is made up of 13 amino acids. Germline-derived CDR1 and CDR2 are SNHLY and FYNNEI. This entry is derived from a study of technical replicates of blood from several donors. The sequencing sample was made of T cells isolated from PBMCs. The chain joins TRBV2 to TRBJ1-4; possible D gene TRBD1, 5 bases. This clonotype was obtained from a human donor in good health. CDR3 coding DNA: TGTGCCAGCAGTGAGGAGGGGCGCGGAAAACTGTTTTTT. This translates into CASSEEGRGKLFF.